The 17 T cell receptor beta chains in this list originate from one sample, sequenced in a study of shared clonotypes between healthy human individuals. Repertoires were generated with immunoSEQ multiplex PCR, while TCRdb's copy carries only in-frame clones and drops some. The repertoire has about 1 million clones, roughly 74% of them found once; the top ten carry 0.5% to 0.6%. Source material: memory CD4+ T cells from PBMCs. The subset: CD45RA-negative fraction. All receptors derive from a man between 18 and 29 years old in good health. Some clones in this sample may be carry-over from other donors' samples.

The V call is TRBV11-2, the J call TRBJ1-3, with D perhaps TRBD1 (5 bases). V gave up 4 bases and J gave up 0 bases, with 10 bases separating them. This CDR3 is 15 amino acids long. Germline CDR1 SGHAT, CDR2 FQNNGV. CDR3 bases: TGTGCCAGCAGCTACCCCGGGGGCTCTGGAAACACCATATATTTT. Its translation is CASSYPGGSGNTIYF.

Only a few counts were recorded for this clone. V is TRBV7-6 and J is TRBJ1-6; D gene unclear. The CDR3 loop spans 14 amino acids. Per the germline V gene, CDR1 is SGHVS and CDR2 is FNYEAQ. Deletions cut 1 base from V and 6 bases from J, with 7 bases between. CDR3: CASSLVGSNSPLHF. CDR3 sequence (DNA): TGTGCCAGCAGCTTAGTAGGCAGTAATTCACCCCTCCACTTT.

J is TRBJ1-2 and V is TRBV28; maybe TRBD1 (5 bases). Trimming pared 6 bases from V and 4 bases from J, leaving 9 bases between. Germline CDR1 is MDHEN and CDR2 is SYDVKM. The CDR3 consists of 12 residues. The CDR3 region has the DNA TGTGCCAGCAGCCCGACAGCCTATGGCTACACCTTC. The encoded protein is CASSPTAYGYTF.

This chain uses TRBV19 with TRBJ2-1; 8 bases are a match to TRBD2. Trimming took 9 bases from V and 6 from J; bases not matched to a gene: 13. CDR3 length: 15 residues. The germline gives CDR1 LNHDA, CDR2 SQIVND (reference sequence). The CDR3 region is CASSERERVGNEQFF. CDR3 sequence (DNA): TGTGCCAGCTCAGAGCGGGAGAGGGTTGGCAATGAGCAGTTCTTC.

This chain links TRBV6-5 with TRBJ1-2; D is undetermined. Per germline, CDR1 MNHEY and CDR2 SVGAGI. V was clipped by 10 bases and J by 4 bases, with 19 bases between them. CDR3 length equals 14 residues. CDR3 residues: CATSPGGQVYGYTF. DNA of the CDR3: TGTGCCACTTCTCCCGGAGGGCAAGTCTATGGCTACACCTTC.

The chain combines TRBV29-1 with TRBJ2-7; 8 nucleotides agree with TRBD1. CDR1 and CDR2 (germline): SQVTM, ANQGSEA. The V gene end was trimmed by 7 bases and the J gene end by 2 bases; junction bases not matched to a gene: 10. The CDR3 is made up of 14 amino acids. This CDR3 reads CSATEGDRPYEQYF. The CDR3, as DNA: TGCAGCGCAACCGAGGGGGACAGGCCCTACGAGCAGTACTTC.

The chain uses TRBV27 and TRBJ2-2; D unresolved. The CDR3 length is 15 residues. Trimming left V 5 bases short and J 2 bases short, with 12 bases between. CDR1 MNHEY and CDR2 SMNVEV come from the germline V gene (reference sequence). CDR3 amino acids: CASSPSGSNTGELFF. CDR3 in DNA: TGTGCCAGCAGTCCCTCCGGGTCCAACACCGGGGAGCTGTTTTTT.

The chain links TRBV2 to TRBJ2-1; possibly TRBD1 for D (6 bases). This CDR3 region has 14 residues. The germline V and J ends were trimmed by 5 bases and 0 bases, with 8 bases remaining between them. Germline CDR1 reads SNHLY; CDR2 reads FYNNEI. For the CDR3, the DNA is TGTGCCAGCAGTAGGGGGAGCTCCTACAATGAGCAGTTCTTC. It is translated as CASSRGSSYNEQFF.

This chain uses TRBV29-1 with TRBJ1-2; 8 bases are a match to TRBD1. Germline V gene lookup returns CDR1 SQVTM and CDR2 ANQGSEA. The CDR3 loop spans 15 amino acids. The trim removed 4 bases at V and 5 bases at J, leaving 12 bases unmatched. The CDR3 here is CSVGRQGSLSYGYTF. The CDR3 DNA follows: TGCAGCGTTGGCCGACAGGGGAGTCTCTCGTATGGCTACACCTTC.

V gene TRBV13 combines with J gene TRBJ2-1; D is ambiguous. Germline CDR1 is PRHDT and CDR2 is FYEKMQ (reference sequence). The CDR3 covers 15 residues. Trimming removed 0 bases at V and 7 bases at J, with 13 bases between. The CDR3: CASSLGGIYGNEQFF. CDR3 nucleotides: TGTGCCAGCAGCTTAGGAGGTATCTATGGGAATGAGCAGTTCTTC.

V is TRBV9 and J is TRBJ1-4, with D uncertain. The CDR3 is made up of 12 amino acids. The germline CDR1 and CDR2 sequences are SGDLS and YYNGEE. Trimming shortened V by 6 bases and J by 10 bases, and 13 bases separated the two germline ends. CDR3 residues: CASNSYSGKLFF. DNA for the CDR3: TGTGCCAGCAACTCGTATTCGGGAAAACTGTTTTTT.

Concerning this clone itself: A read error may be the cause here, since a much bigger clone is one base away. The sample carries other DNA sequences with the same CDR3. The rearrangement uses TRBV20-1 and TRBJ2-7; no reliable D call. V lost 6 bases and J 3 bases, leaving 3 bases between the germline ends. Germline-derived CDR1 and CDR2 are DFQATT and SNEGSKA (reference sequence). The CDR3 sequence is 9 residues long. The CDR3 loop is CSASYEQYF. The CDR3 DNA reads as TGCAGTGCGAGCTACGAGCAGTACTTC.

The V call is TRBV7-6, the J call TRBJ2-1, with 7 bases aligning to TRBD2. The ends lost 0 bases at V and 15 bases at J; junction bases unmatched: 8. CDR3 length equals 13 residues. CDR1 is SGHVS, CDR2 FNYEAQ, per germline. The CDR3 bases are TGTGCCAGCAGCTTAGCGCGGGCGGGAGCCCTGTTCTTC. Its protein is CASSLARAGALFF.

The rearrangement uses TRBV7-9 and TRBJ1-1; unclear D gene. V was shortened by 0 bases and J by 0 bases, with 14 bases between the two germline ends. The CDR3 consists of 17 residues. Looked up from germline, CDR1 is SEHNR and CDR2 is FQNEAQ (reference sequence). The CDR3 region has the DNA TGTGCCAGCAGCTTAGCCCCCCCCGGATACTTGAACACTGAAGCTTTCTTT. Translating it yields CASSLAPPGYLNTEAFF.

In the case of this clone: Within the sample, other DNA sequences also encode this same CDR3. CDR3 protein: CAWSRIGSVGANVLTF. The CDR3 coding sequence is TGTGCCTGGAGTCGCATCGGGTCCGTCGGGGCCAACGTCCTGACTTTC. The chain carries TRBV30 and TRBJ2-6; D gene unclear. Per germline, CDR1 GTSNPN and CDR2 SVGIG (reference sequence). The CDR3 has 16 residues. V lost 2 bases and J 4 bases, leaving 15 bases between the germline ends. The full variable domain, in which reference TRBV30 and TRBJ2-6 provide the parts outside the CDR3, is SQTIHQWPATLVQPVGSPLSLECTVEGTSNPNLYWYRQAAGRGLQLLFYSVGIGQISSEVPQNLSASRPQDRQFILSSKKLLLSDSGFYLCAWSRIGSVGANVLTFGAGSRLTVL.

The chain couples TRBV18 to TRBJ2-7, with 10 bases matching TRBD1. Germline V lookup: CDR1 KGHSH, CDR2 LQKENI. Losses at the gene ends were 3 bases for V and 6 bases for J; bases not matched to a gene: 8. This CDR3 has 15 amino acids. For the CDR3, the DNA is TGTGCCAGCTCACCCTGGACAGGGGGAAATGGCGAGCAGTACTTC. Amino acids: CASSPWTGGNGEQYF. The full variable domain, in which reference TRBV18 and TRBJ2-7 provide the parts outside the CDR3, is NAGVMQNPRHLVRRRGQEARLRCSPMKGHSHVYWYRQLPEEGLKFMVYLQKENIIDESGMPKERFSAEFPKEGPSILRIQQVVRGDSAAYFCASSPWTGGNGEQYFGPGTRLTVT.

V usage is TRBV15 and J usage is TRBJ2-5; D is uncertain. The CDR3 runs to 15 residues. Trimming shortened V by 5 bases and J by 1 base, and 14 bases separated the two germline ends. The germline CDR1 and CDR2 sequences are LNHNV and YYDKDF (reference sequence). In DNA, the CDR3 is TGTGCCACCAGCCCACCCCGGGCGGTCCAAGAGACCCAGTACTTC. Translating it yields CATSPPRAVQETQYF. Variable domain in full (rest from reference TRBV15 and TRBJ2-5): DAMVIQNPRYQVTQFGKPVTLSCSQTLNHNVMYWYQQKSSQAPKLLFHYYDKDFNNEADTPDNFQSRRPNTSFCFLDIRSPGLGDTAMYLCATSPPRAVQETQYFGPGTRLLVL.